The 9 T cell receptor beta chains below all came from one sample that was sequenced in a study of Ad26.COV2.S vaccination and SARS-CoV-2 variants. Treatment: roughly 20 received Ad26.COV2.S at low or high dose, single or two shots; about 5 received placebo; per-sample allocation not given. Following the first vaccine or placebo injection, samples were taken on day 63. Assay: immunoSEQ multiplex PCR; the TCRdb copy retains only in-frame clones and omits some. The table has around 300,000 clones, around 90% seen once; the top ten hold around 5%. Sequences were derived from peripheral blood, sampled in a trial of Ad26.COV2.S vaccine versus placebo. These receptors all come from a person between 18 and 65 years old who received the Ad26.COV2.S COVID-19 vaccine or a placebo.

The rearrangement links TRBV2 to TRBJ2-1, with D perhaps matching TRBD2 (5 bases). The CDR3 length is 15 residues. V dropped 5 bases and J dropped 0 bases, with 11 bases sitting between them. Germline assignment: CDR1 SNHLY and CDR2 FYNNEI. This CDR3 is CASSLSVPSYNEQFF. CDR3 DNA: TGTGCCAGCAGTCTTAGCGTGCCCTCCTACAATGAGCAGTTCTTC.

The chain uses TRBV28 and TRBJ2-3, with D possibly being TRBD2 (6 bases). The CDR3 sequence is 18 residues long. CDR1 and CDR2 from the germline V gene are MDHEN and SYDVKM. With 4 bases removed from V and 0 bases from J, the gap between germline ends came to 20 bases. The CDR3 DNA follows: TGTGCCAGCAGTTCTCGAGCGTTAGCGGCTGCTAGCACAGATACGCAGTATTTT. This gives the protein CASSSRALAAASTDTQYF.

The genes are TRBV13 and TRBJ2-2; D not resolved. Germline lookup yields CDR1 PRHDT and CDR2 FYEKMQ (reference sequence). V was trimmed by 1 base and J by 7 bases, leaving 7 bases between them. This CDR3 is 13 amino acids long. This chain's CDR3 is CASSLVRNGELFF. The CDR3 DNA is TGTGCCAGCAGCTTAGTTAGGAACGGGGAGCTGTTTTTT.

The chain employs TRBV18 and TRBJ1-3, with 12 positions matching TRBD1. This CDR3 has 20 amino acids. The J segment lost 0 bases and the V segment lost 3 bases, leaving 12 bases of the junction unmatched. The germline V gene encodes CDR1 KGHSH and CDR2 LQKENI. The CDR3 region has the DNA TGTGCCAGCTCACCCCTCCCGGGACAGGGGGCGAAATTCTCTGGAAACACCATATATTTT. This encodes CASSPLPGQGAKFSGNTIYF.

This sequence joins TRBV7-9 and TRBJ2-5; a weak D match, TRBD2 (5 bases). The germline CDR1 and CDR2 sequences are SEHNR and FQNEAQ (reference sequence). The V end was cut by 3 bases, the J end by 0 bases, with 8 bases between. This CDR3 spans 14 amino acids. CDR3 sequence (DNA): TGTGCCAGCAGCTTTTGGGGAGACCAAGAGACCCAGTACTTC. Encoded protein: CASSFWGDQETQYF.

The chain links TRBV11-3 to TRBJ2-2; 12 bases line up with TRBD2. The CDR3 extends over 20 amino acids. The trim removed 7 bases at V and 5 bases at J, leaving 20 bases unmatched. CDR1 is SGHNT and CDR2 is YENEEA in the germline V gene. The CDR3: CASTRGASGRASLVTGELFF. In DNA form, the CDR3 reads TGTGCCAGCACTCGGGGGGCTAGCGGGAGGGCCTCGCTGGTGACCGGGGAGCTGTTTTTT.

The V and J genes are TRBV4-1 and TRBJ1-6; D remains unclear. This CDR3 has 15 residues. V lost 5 bases and J 14 bases, leaving 22 bases between the germline ends. CDR1 is MGHRA, CDR2 YSYEKL, per germline. This CDR3 is CASSFLPPLEEALHF. The CDR3 bases are TGCGCCAGCAGCTTTCTTCCCCCTCTCGAGGAGGCCCTCCACTTT.

This rearrangement joins TRBV12-3 or TRBV12-4 to TRBJ2-2; D ambiguous. Trimming cost V 5 bases and J 6 bases, with 10 bases left between them. The CDR3 loop spans 13 amino acids. DNA of the CDR3: TGTGCCAGCAGTGAAAGGGCGCCCGGGGAGCTGTTTTTT. The encoded protein is CASSERAPGELFF.

The chain recombines TRBV11-3 with TRBJ1-3; TRBD1 is a possible D gene (5 bases). Trimming pared 0 bases from V and 4 bases from J, leaving 10 bases between. Germline CDR1 reads SGHNT; CDR2 reads YENEEA. The CDR3 runs 15 residues. CDR3: CASSLEGTAGNTIYF. The CDR3 DNA reads TGTGCCAGCAGCTTAGAGGGGACGGCCGGAAACACCATATATTTT. The full variable domain, completed using reference TRBV11-3 and TRBJ1-3, is EAGVVQSPRYKIIEKKQPVAFWCNPISGHNTLYWYLQNLGQGPELLIRYENEEAVDDSQLPKDRFSAERLKGVDSTLKIQPAELGDSAVYLCASSLEGTAGNTIYFGEGSWLTVV.